The 10 T cell receptor beta chains below come from one sample, sequenced in a study of immune cell composition in non-small cell lung cancer. The table came from immunoSEQ multiplex PCR; TCRdb's copy has only in-frame clones and leaves some out. This table has some 13,000 clones, over 65% appearing once. Sequencing used lung tumor tissue. Source of these receptors: a human donor with non-small cell lung cancer.

V is TRBV7-2 and J is TRBJ2-3, with 8 bases aligning to TRBD2. The CDR3 runs to 18 residues. V was pared by 3 bases and J by 1 base, with 12 bases of the junction left unmatched. The germline gives CDR1 SGHTA, CDR2 FQGNSA. Here the CDR3 DNA reads TGTGCCAGCAGCTTCCGAAGAGGAAGCGGGGGAGGCACAGATACGCAGTATTTT. Translated, it gives CASSFRRGSGGGTDTQYF.

The chain combines TRBV4-1 with TRBJ2-7; D unclear. Trimming removed 1 base from V and 0 bases from J, with 10 bases in between. The CDR3 loop spans 15 amino acids. The germline gives CDR1 MGHRA, CDR2 YSYEKL. The CDR3 DNA is TGCGCCAGCAGCCAAGGGCAGGTGAGCTCCTACGAGCAGTACTTC. Its translation: CASSQGQVSSYEQYF.

J is TRBJ2-3 and V is TRBV2; TRBD2 matches at 13 bases. This CDR3 has 16 amino acids. Germline V gives CDR1 SNHLY, CDR2 FYNNEI. Unmatched junction bases numbered 6, after V lost 6 bases and J lost 3 bases. As DNA, the CDR3 is TGTGCCAGCAGGATCCGGACTAGCGGGAGAACAGATACGCAGTATTTT. Translated, it gives CASRIRTSGRTDTQYF.

This CDR3 reads CASSSGTSRSGNTIYF. CDR3 nucleotide sequence: TGTGCCAGCAGCTCCGGGACATCCCGCTCTGGAAACACCATATATTTT. The chain employs TRBV7-8 and TRBJ1-3, with D possibly being TRBD1 (6 bases). The CDR3 length is 16 residues. V gave up 4 bases and J gave up 0 bases, with 13 bases separating them. Looked up from germline, CDR1 is SGHVS and CDR2 is FQNEAQ. The entire variable domain, with the rest obtained from reference TRBV7-8 and TRBJ1-3, is as follows: GAGVSQSPRYKVAKRGQDVALRCDPISGHVSLFWYQQALGQGPEFLTYFQNEAQLDKSGLPSDRFFAERPEGSVSTLKIQRTQQEDSAVYLCASSSGTSRSGNTIYFGEGSWLTVV.

This clone qualifies as large (0.1 to 1%). The J gene is TRBJ2-6, the V gene TRBV7-9; 9 bases align to TRBD2. The CDR3 totals 17 residues. Germline trimming cut 5 bases from V and 2 bases from J; bases unmatched to any gene: 7. The germline gives CDR1 SEHNR, CDR2 FQNEAQ (reference sequence). CDR3 in amino acids: CASSAMRGGTGANVLTF. The CDR3 DNA reads as TGTGCCAGCAGCGCCATGCGGGGGGGCACTGGGGCCAACGTCCTGACTTTC.

This chain joins TRBV18 and TRBJ2-5, with 9 bases matching TRBD2. V was pared by 2 bases and J by 6 bases, with 10 bases of the junction left unmatched. Germline V lookup: CDR1 KGHSH, CDR2 LQKENI. This CDR3 spans 16 amino acids. The CDR3 loop is CASSPALAGNTKTQYF. The DNA of the CDR3 is TGTGCCAGCTCACCAGCCCTAGCGGGAAATACAAAGACCCAGTACTTC.

V usage is TRBV5-1 and J usage is TRBJ2-7; 7 bases are a match to TRBD1. The junction had 13 bases not matched to a gene; V was cut back by 4 bases and J by 3 bases. In germline, CDR1 is SGHRS, CDR2 YFSETQ. The length of the CDR3 is 16 residues. CDR3 sequence (DNA): TGCGCCAGCAGCAACTGGACAGGCCCGGTCCTCTACGAGCAGTACTTC. This codes for CASSNWTGPVLYEQYF.

The CDR3 here is CASSFRTRVSPLHF. The CDR3 nucleotides are TGTGCCAGCAGTTTCAGGACACGGGTTTCACCCCTCCACTTT. The genes are TRBV28 and TRBJ1-6; D may be TRBD1 (5 bases). V dropped 3 bases and J dropped 9 bases, with 12 bases sitting between them. The germline gives CDR1 MDHEN, CDR2 SYDVKM. The CDR3 has 14 residues. Full variable domain (missing parts from reference TRBV28 and TRBJ1-6): DVKVTQSSRYLVKRTGEKVFLECVQDMDHENMFWYRQDPGLGLRLIYFSYDVKMKEKGDIPEGYSVSREKKERFSLILESASTNQTSMYLCASSFRTRVSPLHFGNGTRLTVT.

Here the CDR3 reads CASSFGAYAEAFF. The CDR3 nucleotides read TGTGCCAGCAGTTTCGGAGCTTACGCTGAAGCTTTCTTT. The V and J genes are TRBV27 and TRBJ1-1; no clear D. The germline V gene encodes CDR1 MNHEY and CDR2 SMNVEV (reference sequence). Trimming left V 3 bases short and J 6 bases short, with 11 bases between. The CDR3 is 13 amino acids.

This sequence joins TRBV27 and TRBJ2-1; D is uncertain. Germline V gives CDR1 MNHEY, CDR2 SMNVEV (reference sequence). V lost 4 bases, J lost 2 bases, and 12 bases lay in between. The CDR3 is 15 residues long. The CDR3 sequence: CASSSVVVTYNEQFF. CDR3 coding DNA: TGTGCCAGCAGTTCCGTTGTAGTAACCTACAATGAGCAGTTCTTC.